This entry is about one T cell receptor (beta chain). The source of the sample is a study of blood T cell repertoires in COVID-19. Profiled with immunoSEQ multiplex PCR; TCRdb holds only in-frame clones, not every one. The sample records some 330,000 clones, over 80% being singletons. Enrolled through a virtual design, the participants were between roughly 18 and 90 years of age and came from about two dozen US areas. Two negative PCRs, clearance, or symptom resolution were required of recovered Cohort 3 donors. CDR1 is MNHEY and CDR2 is SMNVEV in the germline V gene (reference sequence). The length of the CDR3 is 14 residues. The germline V and J ends were trimmed by 3 bases and 4 bases, with 12 bases remaining between them.

The rearrangement joins TRBV27 to TRBJ1-1; D perhaps matches TRBD1 (5 bases). The receptor's source is a woman aged 45-60 years who had recovered from COVID-19. The specimen sequenced was PBMCs or T cells enriched from blood (not recorded which). CDR3 region: CASSFRASSTEAFF. In DNA form, the CDR3 reads TGTGCCAGCAGTTTCAGGGCCAGTAGCACTGAAGCTTTCTTT.